This T cell receptor beta chain was found in a study of regulatory T cells in long-lasting Graves disease. Both iRepertoire HTBI primers and Arm-PCR of CDR3 regions were used to build the TCR beta libraries. TCRdb reanalysed the multiplex PCR reads using MiXCR and keeps one entry per CDR3 protein. This sample has 400,000 to 500,000 distinct CDR3 sequences, with around 13% found just once. Time point noted: newly diagnosed GD, antithyroid drugs for less than 3 months. From PBMCs, RNA was extracted and then used to make the TCR library. V dropped 6 bases and J dropped 2 bases, with 13 bases sitting between them. The germline V gene has CDR1 MDHEN and CDR2 SYDVKM. The CDR3 spans 14 residues. There are many counts of this clonotype. These data were also filed under a second study, of T cells in Graves' hyperthyroidism and ophthalmopathy. According to that study: Most thyroid-expanded clonotypes above 0.001 were also found in blood.

The J gene is TRBJ1-2, the V gene TRBV28; unclear D gene. This clonotype originated in a woman in her 50s with Graves disease. The material was peripheral blood mononuclear cells (PBMCs), obtained at new diagnosis, from a patient treated with antithyroid drugs. In nucleotides, the CDR3 is TGTGCCAGCAGAGACGACGAGAGGAACTATGGCTACACCTTC. Translation: CASRDDERNYGYTF.